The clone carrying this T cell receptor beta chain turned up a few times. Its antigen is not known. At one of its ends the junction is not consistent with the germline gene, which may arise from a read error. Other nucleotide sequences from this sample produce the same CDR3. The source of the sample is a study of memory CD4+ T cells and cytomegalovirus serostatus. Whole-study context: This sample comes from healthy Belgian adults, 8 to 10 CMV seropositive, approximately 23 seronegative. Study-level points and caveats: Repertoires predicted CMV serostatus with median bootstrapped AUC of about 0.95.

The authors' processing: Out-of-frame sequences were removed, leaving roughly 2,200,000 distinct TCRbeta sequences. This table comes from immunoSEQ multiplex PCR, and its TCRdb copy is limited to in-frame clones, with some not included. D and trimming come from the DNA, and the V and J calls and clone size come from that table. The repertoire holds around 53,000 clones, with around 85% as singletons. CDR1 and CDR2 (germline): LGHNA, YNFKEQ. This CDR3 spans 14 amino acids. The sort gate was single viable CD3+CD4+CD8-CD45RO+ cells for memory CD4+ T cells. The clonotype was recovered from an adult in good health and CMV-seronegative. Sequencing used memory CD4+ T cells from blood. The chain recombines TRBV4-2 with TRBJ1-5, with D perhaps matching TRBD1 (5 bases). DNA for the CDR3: TGTGCCAGCAGCCAAGATTGGGGGGATCAACCCCAGCATTTT. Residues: CASSQDWGDQPQHF.